This passage covers 22 T cell receptor beta chains from one sample sequenced in a study of PD-1 blockade in classical Hodgkin lymphoma. The assay was immunoSEQ multiplex PCR, and TCRdb's table has in-frame clones only and misses some. This sample has some 28,000 clones, with roughly 85% found just once. No patient escaped relapse after autologous stem cell transplantation, and brentuximab vedotin exposure varied. The sequenced sample was peripheral blood mononuclear cells (PBMCs), obtained before the second cycle of nivolumab. These receptors came from a human donor with classical Hodgkin lymphoma.

This clone was observed a handful of times. The CDR3: CASSFQGDTEAFF. CDR3 nucleotides: TGTGCCAGCAGTTTCCAGGGGGACACTGAAGCTTTCTTT. V is TRBV6-5 and J is TRBJ1-1; 7 bases agree with TRBD1. Germline CDR1 reads MNHEY; CDR2 reads SVGAGI. J gave up 3 bases and V 4 bases, and 2 bases lay outside the gene matches. The CDR3 covers 13 residues.

The V gene is TRBV7-2, the J gene TRBJ2-1; no reliable D call. V lost 3 bases, J lost 9 bases, and 21 bases lay in between. The length of the CDR3 is 16 residues. Germline V CDR1 and CDR2: SGHTA, FQGNSA. In DNA, the CDR3 is TGTGCCAGCAGCTTTGTCCCGGGTGACCCGAGGTTTGAGCAGTTCTTC. Its protein product is CASSFVPGDPRFEQFF.

The chain has TRBV18 and TRBJ1-1, with TRBD1 identical over 8 bases. Trimming at V came to 1 base and at J to 7 bases, leaving 11 bases not matched to a gene. The CDR3 has 16 amino acids. Germline CDR1 and CDR2: KGHSH and LQKENI. The CDR3 coding sequence is TGTGCCAGCTCACCACAGACAGGGGCATTGAGGGGTGAAGCTTTCTTT. It translates to CASSPQTGALRGEAFF.

Within the sample, this clone is medium-sized (0.01 to 0.1%). The rearrangement uses TRBV11-2 and TRBJ2-7, with TRBD2 identical over 8 bases. This CDR3 region has 15 residues. With 2 bases clipped from V and 0 bases from J, the junction kept 3 bases outside the gene matches. Germline V lookup: CDR1 SGHAT, CDR2 FQNNGV. Written as DNA, the CDR3 is TGTGCCAGCAGCTTAACAGCGGGGGTCTCCTACGAGCAGTACGTC. It is translated as CASSLTAGVSYEQYV.

The chain couples TRBV6-1 to TRBJ2-7; tentative D call: TRBD2 (5 bases). The CDR3 totals 15 residues. Per germline, CDR1 MNHNS and CDR2 SASEGT. V was shortened by 5 bases and J by 0 bases, with 14 bases between the two germline ends. CDR3 nucleotide sequence: TGTGCCAGCAGTTTCTTACTAGAAAGCTCCTACGAGCAGTACTTC. It translates to CASSFLLESSYEQYF.

J is TRBJ1-2 and V is TRBV5-4; D is possibly TRBD1 (5 bases). V was pared by 0 bases and J by 2 bases, with 8 bases between. Germline V gene data show CDR1 as SGHNT and CDR2 as YYREEE (reference sequence). The CDR3 length is 14 residues. As DNA, the CDR3 is TGTGCCAGCAGCTTGGTCAGGGAGAACTATGGCTACACCTTC. This sequence encodes CASSLVRENYGYTF.

This chain uses TRBV7-2 with TRBJ2-7; a weak D match, TRBD2 (5 bases). CDR1 is SGHTA and CDR2 is FQGNSA in the germline V gene. V lost 3 bases to trimming and J lost 4 bases, with 16 bases between them. The CDR3 is 15 amino acids. The CDR3 spells CASSLDLGGGYEQYF. The CDR3 coding sequence is TGTGCCAGCAGCTTGGATTTAGGCGGAGGTTACGAGCAGTACTTC.

This clone turned up a few times. CDR3 coding DNA: TGTGCCAGCAGCCCCCGATTAGCGGGAGGGACAGATACGCAGTATTTT. The encoded protein is CASSPRLAGGTDTQYF. The V call is TRBV7-3, the J call TRBJ2-3, with 11 bases lining up with TRBD2. With 5 bases clipped from V and 3 bases from J, the junction kept 7 bases outside the gene matches. The CDR3 has 16 residues. CDR1 and CDR2 (germline): SGHTA, FQGTGA.

This clone was recorded a few times. The J gene is TRBJ2-1, the V gene TRBV7-2; tentatively, D is TRBD2 (6 bases). CDR3 length: 15 residues. Trimming took off 2 bases at V and 8 bases at J, with 16 bases between the two ends. In germline, CDR1 is SGHTA, CDR2 FQGNSA. CDR3 bases: TGTGCCAGCAGCTTAACCCCCATGCCGGGAGATGAGCAGTTCTTC. Amino acid sequence: CASSLTPMPGDEQFF.

This clone is medium-sized (0.01 to 0.1%) by share. The chain joins TRBV6-1 to TRBJ2-1, with 10 positions matching TRBD2. Trimming cost V 6 bases and J 8 bases; bases outside gene matches: 10. CDR1 and CDR2 from the germline V gene are MNHNS and SASEGT. The CDR3 is made up of 15 amino acids. The CDR3 here is CASSTLAGEDDEQFF. CDR3 nucleotide sequence: TGTGCCAGCAGCACTCTAGCGGGAGAGGACGATGAGCAGTTCTTC.

In DNA form, the CDR3 reads TGTGCCACCAGCAGAGAATATCTAGCGGGAGCGTACGAGCAGTACTTC. Protein product: CATSREYLAGAYEQYF. The chain couples TRBV15 to TRBJ2-7, with TRBD2 identical over 10 bases. V shed 0 bases and J 4 bases; nucleotides not matched to a gene: 6. Per the germline V gene, CDR1 is LNHNV and CDR2 is YYDKDF (reference sequence). The CDR3 contains 16 residues.

V usage is TRBV28 and J usage is TRBJ1-4, with unresolved D. The CDR3 is 12 residues long. Trimming removed 10 bases at V and 4 bases at J, with 10 bases between. Germline lookup yields CDR1 MDHEN and CDR2 SYDVKM. The CDR3 protein is CATTVSNEKLFF. CDR3 nucleotide sequence: TGTGCCACCACAGTCAGTAATGAAAAACTGTTTTTT.

The V call is TRBV2, the J call TRBJ2-7, with D unclear. CDR1 is SNHLY, CDR2 FYNNEI, per germline. Trimming removed 1 base at V and 0 bases at J, with 16 bases between. The CDR3 length is 17 residues. The CDR3: CASSEGGWTASSYEQYF. The CDR3, as DNA: TGTGCCAGCAGTGAAGGTGGGTGGACGGCGAGCTCCTACGAGCAGTACTTC.

This sequence joins TRBV7-2 and TRBJ1-5, with D maybe TRBD1 (5 bases). Deletions cut 1 base from V and 2 bases from J, with 12 bases between. The CDR3 has 16 residues. Per germline, CDR1 SGHTA and CDR2 FQGNSA. The CDR3 sequence is CASSLVGPGRNQPQHF. CDR3 in DNA: TGTGCCAGCAGCTTAGTAGGACCAGGGCGCAATCAGCCCCAGCATTTT.

V and J are TRBV9 and TRBJ2-1; D uncertain. The CDR3 is 14 residues long. V was pared by 0 bases and J by 1 base, with 5 bases between. Germline V lookup: CDR1 SGDLS, CDR2 YYNGEE. This CDR3 is CASSVGGSYNEQFF. The CDR3 coding sequence is TGTGCCAGCAGCGTAGGGGGTTCCTACAATGAGCAGTTCTTC.

The rearrangement links TRBV4-1 to TRBJ1-1, with D hard to call. From germline, CDR1 is MGHRA and CDR2 YSYEKL. Trimming took 1 base from V and 7 from J, leaving 16 bases between them. The CDR3 loop spans 15 amino acids. CDR3 sequence (DNA): TGCGCCAGCAGCCAAGGCGAGAGGGTGTCGAATGAAGCTTTCTTT. This translates into CASSQGERVSNEAFF.

This clone was detected only a few times. V and J are TRBV7-2 and TRBJ1-3; a possible D gene is TRBD1 (5 bases). The CDR3 runs to 14 residues. CDR1 is SGHTA and CDR2 is FQGNSA in the germline V gene. The V and J ends lost 3 bases and 6 bases respectively, with 12 bases between them. CDR3 nucleotides: TGTGCCAGCAGCTTCGGCCGGGACGCAAACACCATATATTTT. Amino acids: CASSFGRDANTIYF.

This clone showed up just once. The chain links TRBV27 to TRBJ2-1, with 14 bases lining up with TRBD2. Trimming took 11 bases from V and 5 from J; bases not matched to a gene: 14. The CDR3 is made up of 17 amino acids. Looked up from germline, CDR1 is MNHEY and CDR2 is SMNVEV (reference sequence). The CDR3 loop reads CASGGGLAGEKDNEQFF. In nucleotides, the CDR3 is TGTGCCTCAGGCGGGGGACTAGCGGGAGAGAAGGACAATGAGCAGTTCTTC.

The chain carries TRBV21-1 and TRBJ2-7; the tabulated D call, TRBD1, remains unverified against the DNA. TRBV21-1 is labeled a pseudogene. The CDR3 has 17 residues. CDR3 loop: CASSPGGQDPGIYEQYV. Here the CDR3 DNA reads TGTGCCAGCAGCCCAGGCGGACAGGACCCTGGGATATACGAGCAGTACGTC.

V usage is TRBV6-5 and J usage is TRBJ1-2, with D unclear. The CDR3 is made up of 16 amino acids. Trimming took off 0 bases at V and 0 bases at J, with 11 bases between the two ends. The germline V gene has CDR1 MNHEY and CDR2 SVGAGI. This CDR3 is CASSYSRRITNYGYTF. CDR3 bases: TGTGCCAGCAGTTACTCTCGGCGGATCACTAACTATGGCTACACCTTC.

This clone was found a few times. The rearrangement uses TRBV19 and TRBJ1-3, with D unclear. The CDR3 extends over 16 amino acids. V lost 6 bases and J lost 0, with 15 bases in between. In germline, CDR1 is LNHDA, CDR2 SQIVND (reference sequence). The CDR3, as DNA: TGTGCCAGTAGCGAAATTGGACGTGGCTCTGGAAACACCATATATTTT. Its translation: CASSEIGRGSGNTIYF.

The chain combines TRBV27 with TRBJ2-7; 7 bases fit TRBD2. This CDR3 has 14 residues. With 2 bases clipped from V and 4 bases from J, the junction kept 5 bases outside the gene matches. Germline assignment: CDR1 MNHEY and CDR2 SMNVEV (reference sequence). The CDR3: CASSLQGSGYEQYV. The CDR3 DNA reads TGTGCCAGCAGTTTACAGGGTAGCGGGTACGAGCAGTACGTC.